This T cell receptor (beta chain) originates from a study of post-analysis software for immune sequencing data. Whole-study results and caveats: Samples prepared in the same batch strongly co-clustered by F measure. Included in a set of a handful of TRBV segments more frequent in patients than controls were TRBV5-6, TRBV5-1 and TRBV20-1.

Included in the TCR beta cDNA libraries were unique molecular identifiers. T cells numbering about 0.95 to 10 million gave rise to about 540,000 cDNA molecules. MiXCR was run by TCRdb on the PCR reads, yielding one entry per CDR3 protein. The table lists 450,000 to 700,000 distinct CDR3 sequences, around 40% of them singletons, with 1.7% in the top ten. V shed 6 bases and J 5 bases; nucleotides not matched to a gene: 17. The CDR3 has 17 amino acids. Concerning this clonotype: Its antigen is unidentified.

Sequenced material: blood. The rearrangement uses TRBV12-3 or TRBV12-4 and TRBJ1-2, with TRBD1 identical over 8 bases. The clonotype was recovered from a girl aged 5 to 17 with multiple sclerosis. The CDR3 nucleotides read TGTGCCAGCAGGAACTGGGATACAGGGGGAAGGCCGTATGGCTACACCTTC. Translating gives CASRNWDTGGRPYGYTF.